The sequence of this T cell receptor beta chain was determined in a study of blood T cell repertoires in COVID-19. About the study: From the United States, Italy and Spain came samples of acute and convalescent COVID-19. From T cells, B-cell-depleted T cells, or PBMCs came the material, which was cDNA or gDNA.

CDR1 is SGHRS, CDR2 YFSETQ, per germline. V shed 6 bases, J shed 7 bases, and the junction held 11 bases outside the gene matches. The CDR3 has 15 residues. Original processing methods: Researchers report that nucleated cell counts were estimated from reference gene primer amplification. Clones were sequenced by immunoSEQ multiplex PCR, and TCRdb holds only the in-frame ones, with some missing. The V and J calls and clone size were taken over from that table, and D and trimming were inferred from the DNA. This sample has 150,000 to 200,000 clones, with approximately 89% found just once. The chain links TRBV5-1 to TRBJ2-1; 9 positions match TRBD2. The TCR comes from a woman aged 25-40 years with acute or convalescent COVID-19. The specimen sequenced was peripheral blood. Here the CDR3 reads CASNRFAGGPNEQFF. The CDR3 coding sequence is TGCGCCAGCAATAGGTTTGCGGGAGGGCCAAATGAGCAGTTCTTC.